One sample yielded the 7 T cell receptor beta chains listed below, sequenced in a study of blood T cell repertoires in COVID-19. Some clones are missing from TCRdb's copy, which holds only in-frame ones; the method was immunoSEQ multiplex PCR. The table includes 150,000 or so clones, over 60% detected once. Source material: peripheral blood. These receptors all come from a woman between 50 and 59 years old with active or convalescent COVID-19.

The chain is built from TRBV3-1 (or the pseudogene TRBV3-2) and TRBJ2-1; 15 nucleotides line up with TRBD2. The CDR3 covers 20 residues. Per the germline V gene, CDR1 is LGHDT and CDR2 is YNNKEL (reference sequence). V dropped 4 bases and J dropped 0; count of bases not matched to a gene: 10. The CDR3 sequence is CASSPSGLAGGQSSYNEQFF. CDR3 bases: TGTGCCAGCAGCCCATCGGGACTAGCGGGAGGCCAAAGCTCCTACAATGAGCAGTTCTTC.

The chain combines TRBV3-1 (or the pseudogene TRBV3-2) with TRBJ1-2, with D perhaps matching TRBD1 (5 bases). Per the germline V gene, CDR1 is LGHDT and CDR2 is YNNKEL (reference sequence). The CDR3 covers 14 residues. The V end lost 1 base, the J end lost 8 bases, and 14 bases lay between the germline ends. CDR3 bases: TGTGCCAGCAGCCAAGGCGACAGTTTTCAGGGCTACACCTTC. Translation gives CASSQGDSFQGYTF.

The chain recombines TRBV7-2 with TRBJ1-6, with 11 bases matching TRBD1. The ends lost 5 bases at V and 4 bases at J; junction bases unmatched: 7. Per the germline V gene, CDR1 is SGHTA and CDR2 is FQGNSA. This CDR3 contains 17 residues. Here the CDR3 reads CASSVDRGLLYNSPLHF. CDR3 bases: TGTGCCAGCAGCGTGGACAGGGGGCTTCTGTATAATTCACCCCTCCACTTT.

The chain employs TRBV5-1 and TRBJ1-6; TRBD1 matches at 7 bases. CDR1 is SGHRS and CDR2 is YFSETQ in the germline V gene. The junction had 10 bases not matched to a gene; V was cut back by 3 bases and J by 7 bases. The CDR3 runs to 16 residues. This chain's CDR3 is CASSSGGTEGNSPLHF. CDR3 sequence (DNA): TGCGCCAGCAGCTCAGGTGGGACAGAGGGGAATTCACCCCTCCACTTT.

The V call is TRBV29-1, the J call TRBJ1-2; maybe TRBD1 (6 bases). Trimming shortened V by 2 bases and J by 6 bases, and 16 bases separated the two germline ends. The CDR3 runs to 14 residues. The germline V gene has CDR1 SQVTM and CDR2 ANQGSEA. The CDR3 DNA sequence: TGCAGCGTTGAACCGCCGCCAGGGGCGAATGGCTACACCTTC. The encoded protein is CSVEPPPGANGYTF.

DNA of the CDR3: TGTGCCAGCAGCTACTACAGGGATCGGAACTATGGCTACACCTTC. This translates into CASSYYRDRNYGYTF. The rearrangement joins TRBV5-6 to TRBJ1-2, with D maybe TRBD1 (6 bases). Per germline, CDR1 SGHDT and CDR2 YYEEEE. This CDR3 comprises 15 residues. Trimming removed 3 bases at V and 2 bases at J, with 14 bases between.

This chain's CDR3 is CASSFRPGTREETQYF. The CDR3 nucleotides read TGTGCCAGTAGTTTCAGACCCGGGACTAGAGAAGAGACCCAGTACTTC. The V call is TRBV19, the J call TRBJ2-5; 8 nucleotides align to TRBD2. The CDR3 loop spans 16 amino acids. Per germline, CDR1 LNHDA and CDR2 SQIVND (reference sequence). V lost 5 bases, J lost 3 bases, and 11 bases stayed unmatched.